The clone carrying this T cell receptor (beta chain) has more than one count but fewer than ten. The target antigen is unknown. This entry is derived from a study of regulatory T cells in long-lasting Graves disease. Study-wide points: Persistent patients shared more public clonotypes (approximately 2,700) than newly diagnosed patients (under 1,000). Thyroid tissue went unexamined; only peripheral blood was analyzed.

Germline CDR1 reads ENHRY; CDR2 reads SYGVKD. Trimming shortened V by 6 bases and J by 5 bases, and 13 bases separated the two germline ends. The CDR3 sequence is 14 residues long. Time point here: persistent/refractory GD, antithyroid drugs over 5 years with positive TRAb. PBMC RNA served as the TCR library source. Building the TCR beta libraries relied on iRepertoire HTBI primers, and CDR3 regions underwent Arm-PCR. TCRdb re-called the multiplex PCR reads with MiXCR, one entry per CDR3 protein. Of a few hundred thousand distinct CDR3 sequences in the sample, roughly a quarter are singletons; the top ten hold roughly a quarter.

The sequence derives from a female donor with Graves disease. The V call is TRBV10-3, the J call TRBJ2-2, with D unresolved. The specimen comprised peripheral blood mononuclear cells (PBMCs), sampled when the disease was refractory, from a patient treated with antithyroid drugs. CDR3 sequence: CAISDGLGTGELFF. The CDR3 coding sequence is TGTGCCATCAGCGACGGGCTAGGGACCGGGGAGCTGTTTTTT.